This is a list of T cell receptor beta chains from one sample in a study of response to subunit inactivated influenza vaccine. TCRdb recomputed calls from the RT-PCR reads with MiXCR, one row per CDR3 protein. The sample holds some 600,000 distinct CDR3 sequences, less than 15% seen once. The sequencing here drew on PBMCs from blood, taken 14 to 15 days before vaccination. These receptors were taken from a man aged 45-65 years who received an inactivated influenza vaccine. The CDR3 runs from the conserved cysteine through the conserved F or W. D genes are given only for firm matches. Size values are once, few and many counts, or a class for expanded clones, and some rows have none.

cdr3_length: 15; clone_size: few; d_call: TRBD2; v_call: TRBV14; j_call: TRBJ2-5; cdr3_nt: TGTGCCAGCAGTCCACCGGGACTAGCGAGAGAGACCCAGTACTTC; cdr3_aa: CASSPPGLARETQYF
cdr3_length: 12; clone_size: .; d_call: .; v_call: TRBV20-1; j_call: TRBJ2-1; cdr3_nt: TGCAGTGCTCCGACTTTCTACAATGAGCAGTTCTTC; cdr3_aa: CSAPTFYNEQFF
cdr3_length: 15; clone_size: .; d_call: TRBD1; v_call: TRBV6-2/TRBV6-3; j_call: TRBJ2-7; cdr3_nt: TGTGCCAGCAGTACCCTCCGGGACAGCACCTACGAGCAGTACTTC; cdr3_aa: CASSTLRDSTYEQYF
cdr3_length: 13; clone_size: .; d_call: .; v_call: TRBV6-2/TRBV6-3; j_call: TRBJ1-6; cdr3_nt: TGTGCCAGCAGAGGCTCCTATAATTCACCCCTCCACTTT; cdr3_aa: CASRGSYNSPLHF
cdr3_length: 15; clone_size: few; d_call: TRBD1; v_call: TRBV3-1; j_call: TRBJ2-1; cdr3_nt: TGTGCCAGCAGCCAAACCCGACAGGGGGCCAATGAGCAGTTCTTC; cdr3_aa: CASSQTRQGANEQFF
cdr3_length: 14; clone_size: .; d_call: TRBD2; v_call: TRBV6-1; j_call: TRBJ2-1; cdr3_nt: TGTGCCAGCAGAGGGACTAGCGGATCGGGTGAGCAGTTCTTC; cdr3_aa: CASRGTSGSGEQFF
cdr3_length: 12; clone_size: few; d_call: .; v_call: TRBV7-9; j_call: TRBJ1-2; cdr3_nt: TGTGCCAGCAGTTATATAGAGGGTGGCTACACCTTC; cdr3_aa: CASSYIEGGYTF
cdr3_length: 13; clone_size: few; d_call: .; v_call: TRBV12-3/TRBV12-4; j_call: TRBJ2-7; cdr3_nt: TGTGCCAGCAGAAGAGTTGGATCCTACGAGCAGTACTTC; cdr3_aa: CASRRVGSYEQYF
cdr3_length: 13; clone_size: .; d_call: .; v_call: TRBV19; j_call: TRBJ1-1; cdr3_nt: TGTGCCAGTAGTATAGTGGCCCAGGGTGAAGCTTTCTTT; cdr3_aa: CASSIVAQGEAFF
cdr3_length: 16; clone_size: few; d_call: TRBD1; v_call: TRBV5-1; j_call: TRBJ1-1; cdr3_nt: TGCGCCAGCAGCCACCCCGACAGGGGCGAGAACACTGAAGCTTTCTTT; cdr3_aa: CASSHPDRGENTEAFF
cdr3_length: 14; clone_size: few; d_call: .; v_call: TRBV4-1; j_call: TRBJ2-7; cdr3_nt: TGCGCCAGCAGCCAAGCCCTCTCCACCTACGAGCAGTACTTC; cdr3_aa: CASSQALSTYEQYF
cdr3_length: 13; clone_size: many; d_call: .; v_call: TRBV7-6; j_call: TRBJ2-2; cdr3_nt: TGTGCCAGCAGCTTAGGGGGGGCCGGGGAGCTGTTTTTT; cdr3_aa: CASSLGGAGELFF
cdr3_length: 13; clone_size: .; d_call: .; v_call: TRBV18; j_call: TRBJ1-1; cdr3_nt: TGTGCCAGCTCACATGACAGGCGTACTGAAGCTTTCTTT; cdr3_aa: CASSHDRRTEAFF
cdr3_length: 14; clone_size: few; d_call: .; v_call: TRBV28; j_call: TRBJ2-1; cdr3_nt: TGTGCCAGCGGGTCGACTACTTACTACAATGAGCAGTTCTTC; cdr3_aa: CASGSTTYYNEQFF
cdr3_length: 14; clone_size: few; d_call: .; v_call: TRBV29-1; j_call: TRBJ2-3; cdr3_nt: TGCAGCGTTGGAAAAGGAGGGGCCACAGATACGCAGTATTTT; cdr3_aa: CSVGKGGATDTQYF
cdr3_length: 12; clone_size: .; d_call: .; v_call: TRBV7-3; j_call: TRBJ2-5; cdr3_nt: TGTGCCAGCAGCTTATTGTTGAGGACCCAGTACTTC; cdr3_aa: CASSLLLRTQYF
cdr3_length: 14; clone_size: .; d_call: TRBD1; v_call: TRBV6-1; j_call: TRBJ1-2; cdr3_nt: TGTGCCAGCATGGGCAGGGGGCGTTTCGGTGGCTACACCTTC; cdr3_aa: CASMGRGRFGGYTF
cdr3_length: 14; clone_size: .; d_call: TRBD2; v_call: TRBV7-2; j_call: TRBJ2-7; cdr3_nt: TGTGCCAGCAGCCTAAGCGGGGACCTCTACGAGCAGTACTTC; cdr3_aa: CASSLSGDLYEQYF
cdr3_length: 13; clone_size: .; d_call: TRBD1; v_call: TRBV20-1; j_call: TRBJ2-5; cdr3_nt: TGCAGTGCTAGCGGGACAGGCCAAGAGACCCAGTACTTC; cdr3_aa: CSASGTGQETQYF
cdr3_length: 15; clone_size: few; d_call: .; v_call: TRBV7-2; j_call: TRBJ2-3; cdr3_nt: TGTGCCAGCAGCTTAGGGACCTATGGTGCAGATACGCAGTATTTT; cdr3_aa: CASSLGTYGADTQYF
cdr3_length: 11; clone_size: many; d_call: .; v_call: TRBV29-1; j_call: TRBJ1-2; cdr3_nt: TGCAGCGCTTTAGGGGGGGATGGCTACACCTTC; cdr3_aa: CSALGGDGYTF
cdr3_length: 12; clone_size: few; d_call: .; v_call: TRBV2; j_call: TRBJ2-7; cdr3_nt: TGTGCCAGCGGACTAGGGGGCTACGAGCAGTACTTC; cdr3_aa: CASGLGGYEQYF
cdr3_length: 15; clone_size: few; d_call: TRBD2; v_call: TRBV20-1; j_call: TRBJ2-5; cdr3_nt: TGCAGTGCTGGGGGACTAGCGGGGAACCAAGAGACCCAGTACTTC; cdr3_aa: CSAGGLAGNQETQYF
cdr3_length: 12; clone_size: many; d_call: .; v_call: TRBV12-3/TRBV12-4; j_call: TRBJ2-4; cdr3_nt: TGTGCCAGCAGGTTCGGACAAGACATTCAGTACTTC; cdr3_aa: CASRFGQDIQYF
cdr3_length: 12; clone_size: .; d_call: .; v_call: TRBV12-3/TRBV12-4; j_call: TRBJ1-4; cdr3_nt: TGTGCCAGCAGAAGGACAGAAGAAAAACTGTTTTTT; cdr3_aa: CASRRTEEKLFF
cdr3_length: 14; clone_size: few; d_call: .; v_call: TRBV6-1; j_call: TRBJ2-3; cdr3_nt: TGTGCCAGCAGTGAAACCGGCCGCACAGATACGCAGTATTTT; cdr3_aa: CASSETGRTDTQYF
cdr3_length: 15; clone_size: .; d_call: .; v_call: TRBV12-3/TRBV12-4; j_call: TRBJ2-6; cdr3_nt: TGTGCCAGCAGTGGCCCGGCTTCGGGGGCCAACGTCCTGACTTTC; cdr3_aa: CASSGPASGANVLTF
cdr3_length: 17; clone_size: .; d_call: TRBD2; v_call: TRBV18; j_call: TRBJ2-7; cdr3_nt: TGTGCCAGCTCACCACCCTTACTAGCGGGAGGCCGGTACGAGCAGTACTTC; cdr3_aa: CASSPPLLAGGRYEQYF
cdr3_length: 14; clone_size: many; d_call: .; v_call: TRBV5-1; j_call: TRBJ2-7; cdr3_nt: TGCGCCAGCAGCTTGTTCCAGGGTTCCTACGAGCAGTACTTC; cdr3_aa: CASSLFQGSYEQYF
cdr3_length: 13; clone_size: few; d_call: .; v_call: TRBV6-2/TRBV6-3; j_call: TRBJ2-1; cdr3_nt: TGTGCCATCCAACAGGGATACTACAATGAGCAGTTCTTC; cdr3_aa: CAIQQGYYNEQFF
cdr3_length: 17; clone_size: .; d_call: .; v_call: TRBV23-1; j_call: TRBJ2-2; cdr3_nt: .; cdr3_aa: CASSHLLGAETPGSCFF
cdr3_length: 12; clone_size: few; d_call: .; v_call: TRBV6-5; j_call: TRBJ2-1; cdr3_nt: TGTGCCAGCAGTACCCTATCTGGTGAGCAGTTCTTC; cdr3_aa: CASSTLSGEQFF
cdr3_length: 14; clone_size: .; d_call: .; v_call: TRBV12-3/TRBV12-4; j_call: TRBJ2-2; cdr3_nt: TGTGCCAGCAGTCCCACCCAGAACACCGGGGAGCTGTTTTTT; cdr3_aa: CASSPTQNTGELFF
cdr3_length: 13; clone_size: .; d_call: .; v_call: TRBV18; j_call: TRBJ2-7; cdr3_nt: TGTGCCAGCTCAACGCGACAGAACTACGAGCAGTACTTC; cdr3_aa: CASSTRQNYEQYF
cdr3_length: 17; clone_size: few; d_call: .; v_call: TRBV4-3; j_call: TRBJ1-4; cdr3_nt: TGCGCCAGCAGCCAAGGAGTCCTCCGGGTTTTTAATGAAAAACTGTTTTTT; cdr3_aa: CASSQGVLRVFNEKLFF
cdr3_length: 17; clone_size: few; d_call: TRBD1; v_call: TRBV12-3/TRBV12-4; j_call: TRBJ2-2; cdr3_nt: TGTGCCAGCAGCCCAGACAGGGGGAAACCACTGGCCGGGGAGCTGTTTTTT; cdr3_aa: CASSPDRGKPLAGELFF
cdr3_length: 15; clone_size: few; d_call: .; v_call: TRBV3-1; j_call: TRBJ2-1; cdr3_nt: TGTGCCAGCAGCCAAGAGTGGCTCCCCGGGAATGAGCAGTTCTTC; cdr3_aa: CASSQEWLPGNEQFF
cdr3_length: 13; clone_size: .; d_call: .; v_call: TRBV6-1; j_call: TRBJ1-5; cdr3_nt: TGTGCCAGCAGCCCGGGGGGTGATCAGCCCCAGCATTTT; cdr3_aa: CASSPGGDQPQHF
cdr3_length: 15; clone_size: few; d_call: .; v_call: TRBV9; j_call: TRBJ2-3; cdr3_nt: TGTGCCAGCAGCCCATCGGCCGGAGGCAGTGATACGCAGTATTTT; cdr3_aa: CASSPSAGGSDTQYF
cdr3_length: 14; clone_size: .; d_call: .; v_call: TRBV6-5; j_call: TRBJ2-1; cdr3_nt: TGTGCCAGCAGTTATACGGGAGTCGAGAATGAGCAGTTCTTC; cdr3_aa: CASSYTGVENEQFF
cdr3_length: 15; clone_size: many; d_call: .; v_call: TRBV10-3; j_call: TRBJ2-1; cdr3_nt: TGTGCCATCAGTGAGGTATGGGGGCTCGGCAATGAGCAGTTCTTC; cdr3_aa: CAISEVWGLGNEQFF
cdr3_length: 14; clone_size: .; d_call: .; v_call: TRBV15; j_call: TRBJ2-7; cdr3_nt: TGTGCCACCAGCAGAGAGGGTGGGTCTTGCGAGCAGTACTTC; cdr3_aa: CATSREGGSCEQYF
cdr3_length: 15; clone_size: few; d_call: TRBD2; v_call: TRBV9; j_call: TRBJ2-5; cdr3_nt: TGTGCCAGCAGCGTGCTAGCGGGAGGGCAAGAGACCCAGTACTTC; cdr3_aa: CASSVLAGGQETQYF
cdr3_length: 14; clone_size: .; d_call: TRBD2; v_call: TRBV27; j_call: TRBJ2-1; cdr3_nt: TGTGCCAGCAGTATGACTAGCATATACAATGAGCAGTTCTTC; cdr3_aa: CASSMTSIYNEQFF
cdr3_length: 14; clone_size: few; d_call: TRBD2; v_call: TRBV30; j_call: TRBJ2-3; cdr3_nt: TGTGCCTGGAGTACTAGCGGGAGTTTTAATACGCAGTATTTT; cdr3_aa: CAWSTSGSFNTQYF
cdr3_length: 14; clone_size: .; d_call: .; v_call: TRBV4-2; j_call: TRBJ2-5; cdr3_nt: TGTGCCAGCAGCCAAGATGCTTATGGGGAGACCCAGTACTTC; cdr3_aa: CASSQDAYGETQYF
cdr3_length: 14; clone_size: .; d_call: TRBD1; v_call: TRBV7-2; j_call: TRBJ1-5; cdr3_nt: TGTGCCAGCAGCTGGGGGGACAGGAATCAGCCCCAGCATTTT; cdr3_aa: CASSWGDRNQPQHF
cdr3_length: 14; clone_size: many; d_call: .; v_call: TRBV15; j_call: TRBJ1-1; cdr3_nt: TGTGCCACCAGCAGAGATCGAACGGGGACTGAAGCTTTCTTT; cdr3_aa: CATSRDRTGTEAFF
cdr3_length: 14; clone_size: few; d_call: .; v_call: TRBV6-2/TRBV6-3; j_call: TRBJ2-3; cdr3_nt: TGTGCCAGCAGTGACTACCCGTTGGCAGATACGCAGTATTTT; cdr3_aa: CASSDYPLADTQYF
cdr3_length: 14; clone_size: many; d_call: .; v_call: TRBV6-2/TRBV6-3; j_call: TRBJ2-6; cdr3_nt: TGTGCCAGCAGTGTCTCCTCTGGGGCCAACGTCCTGACTTTC; cdr3_aa: CASSVSSGANVLTF
cdr3_length: 15; clone_size: .; d_call: .; v_call: TRBV9; j_call: TRBJ2-1; cdr3_nt: TGTGCCAGCAGCGTCGGTCTAGCGTACTACAATGAGCAGTTCTTC; cdr3_aa: CASSVGLAYYNEQFF
cdr3_length: 15; clone_size: .; d_call: .; v_call: TRBV12-3/TRBV12-4; j_call: TRBJ2-3; cdr3_nt: TGTGCCAGCAGTTTAGGTTGGACAGTCTCGGATACGCAGTATTTT; cdr3_aa: CASSLGWTVSDTQYF
cdr3_length: 15; clone_size: .; d_call: TRBD1; v_call: TRBV5-1; j_call: TRBJ1-3; cdr3_nt: TGCGCCAGCAGTGATGGACAGGGACCTGGAAACACCATATATTTT; cdr3_aa: CASSDGQGPGNTIYF
cdr3_length: 18; clone_size: .; d_call: TRBD2; v_call: TRBV6-5; j_call: TRBJ2-3; cdr3_nt: TGTGCCAGCAGTTACGGTTCGACTAGCGGGGTTAGCACAGATACGCAGTATTTT; cdr3_aa: CASSYGSTSGVSTDTQYF
cdr3_length: 17; clone_size: .; d_call: .; v_call: TRBV14; j_call: TRBJ1-1; cdr3_nt: TGTGCCAGCAGCCAAATACTCGTGCGGGGGGAGAACACTGAAGCTTTCTTT; cdr3_aa: CASSQILVRGENTEAFF